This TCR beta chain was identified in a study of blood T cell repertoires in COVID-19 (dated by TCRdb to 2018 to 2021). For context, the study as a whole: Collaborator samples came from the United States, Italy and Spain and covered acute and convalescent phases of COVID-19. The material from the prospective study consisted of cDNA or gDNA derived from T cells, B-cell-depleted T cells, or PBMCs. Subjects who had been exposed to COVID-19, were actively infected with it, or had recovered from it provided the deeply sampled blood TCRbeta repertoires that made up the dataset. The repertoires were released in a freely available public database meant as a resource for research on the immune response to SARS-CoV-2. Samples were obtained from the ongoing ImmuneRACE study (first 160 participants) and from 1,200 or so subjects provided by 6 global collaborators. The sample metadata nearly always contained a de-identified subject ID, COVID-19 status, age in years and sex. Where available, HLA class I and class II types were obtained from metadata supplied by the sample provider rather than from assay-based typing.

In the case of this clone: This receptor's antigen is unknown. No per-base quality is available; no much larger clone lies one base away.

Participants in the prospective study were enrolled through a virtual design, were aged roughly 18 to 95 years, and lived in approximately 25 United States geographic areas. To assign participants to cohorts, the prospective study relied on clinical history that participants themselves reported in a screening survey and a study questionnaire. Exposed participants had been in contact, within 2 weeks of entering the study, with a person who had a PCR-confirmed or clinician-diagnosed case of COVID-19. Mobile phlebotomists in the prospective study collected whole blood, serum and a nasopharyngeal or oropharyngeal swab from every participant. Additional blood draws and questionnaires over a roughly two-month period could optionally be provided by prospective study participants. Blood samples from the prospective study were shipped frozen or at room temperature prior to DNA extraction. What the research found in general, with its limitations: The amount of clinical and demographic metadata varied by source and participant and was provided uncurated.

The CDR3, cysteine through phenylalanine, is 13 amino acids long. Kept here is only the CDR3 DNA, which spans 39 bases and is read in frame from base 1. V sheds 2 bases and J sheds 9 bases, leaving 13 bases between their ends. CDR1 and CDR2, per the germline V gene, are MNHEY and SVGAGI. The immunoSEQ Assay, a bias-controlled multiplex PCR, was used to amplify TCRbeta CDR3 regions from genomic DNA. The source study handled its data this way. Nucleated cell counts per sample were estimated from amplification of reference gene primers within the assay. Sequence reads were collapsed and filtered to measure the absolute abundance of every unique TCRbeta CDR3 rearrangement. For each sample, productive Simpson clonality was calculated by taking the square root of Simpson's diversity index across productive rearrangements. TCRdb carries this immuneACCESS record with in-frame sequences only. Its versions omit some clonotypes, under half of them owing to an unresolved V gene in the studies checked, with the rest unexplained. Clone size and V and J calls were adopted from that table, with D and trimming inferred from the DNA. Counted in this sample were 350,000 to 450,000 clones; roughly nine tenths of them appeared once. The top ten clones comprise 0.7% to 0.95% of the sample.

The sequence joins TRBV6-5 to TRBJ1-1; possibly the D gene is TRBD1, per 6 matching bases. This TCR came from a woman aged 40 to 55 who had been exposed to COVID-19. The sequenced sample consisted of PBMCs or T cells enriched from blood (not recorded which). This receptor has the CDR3 CASSYRGDTQAFF. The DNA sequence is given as TGTGCCAGCAGTTACCGAGGGGACACCCAAGCTTTCTTT.